Included here is one TCR beta chain sequence, with context. Antigen: not known. This sample was included in a study of resident and recirculating memory T cells in vitiligo. Study summary: Each patient gave two lesional and two nonlesional epidermal shave biopsies, plus PBMCs.

Points from the study as a whole: TCR sequences were not conserved across biopsy sites or patients. No unique dominant TCR clone was found in vitiligo lesions.

The CDR3 is made up of 13 amino acids. V gave up 5 bases and J gave up 1 base, with 9 bases separating them. Germline CDR1 SEHNR, CDR2 FQNEAQ (reference sequence). Using immunoSEQ multiplex PCR, the repertoire was profiled, and TCRdb retains in-frame clones only, with some absent. The top ten hold roughly 5.1% of the sample, which has tens of thousands of clones, about 92% seen once. No change in lesions over the prior 6 months defined stable disease. This clonotype was obtained from a male donor with vitiligo. Sample: blood. The rearrangement joins TRBV7-9 to TRBJ2-7; a possible D gene is TRBD1 (6 bases). CDR3 coding DNA: TGTGCCAGCAGCCAAGGGACATCCTACGAGCAGTACTTC. Its translation: CASSQGTSYEQYF.